This TCR beta chain was identified during a study of T cell repertoires in aging, cancer and after chemotherapy. The CDR3 spans 12 residues. The germline gives CDR1 MDHEN, CDR2 SYDVKM. Deletions cut 6 bases from V and 3 bases from J, with 9 bases between. Rearranged V-D-J TRB sequences were amplified with a mixed TRB-A/B primer pool. In TCRdb, the multiplex PCR reads were re-called with MiXCR into one record per CDR3 protein. The table lists about 1,200 distinct CDR3 sequences, around 24% of them singletons. TCR beta rearrangements were amplified from peripheral blood genomic DNA. This sequence was found in a human donor with a blood cancer. This chain links TRBV28 with TRBJ2-7; D gene uncertain. The sample was blood. The CDR3 loop is CASSHEGYEQYF. CDR3 sequence (DNA): TGTGCCAGCAGCCACGAAGGCTACGAGCAGTACTTC.